The rows below give T cell receptor beta chains drawn from one sample of a study of blood T cell repertoires in COVID-19. TCRdb keeps only in-frame clones here, not all; method: immunoSEQ multiplex PCR. Among about 220,000 clones listed, around 82% were seen once. The sequencing input was peripheral blood. These receptors all come from a young woman who had recovered from COVID-19. Each CDR3 is given without its conserved first and last residue.

V,CDR3
TRBV28,ASRATGPSKYEQY
TRBV7-9,ASSLSGQRGQPQH
TRBV28,ASSVQGGLF
TRBV7-2,ASSRDRGYEQY
TRBV5-6,ASSPPTGTQYGYT
TRBV12-3/TRBV12-4,ASRRSGGEKLF
TRBV7-9,ASRWGQLPGELF
TRBV9,ASSVSYSWSYEQY
TRBV2,ASSQTETGGGGYT
TRBV27,ASSLRSGTDSGANVLT
TRBV19,ASSIRQYRDTQY
TRBV14,ASSPGTMGTGELF
TRBV3-1/TRBV3-2,ASSQGKGQWGTEAF
TRBV11-2,ASSFPLAGVLANTGELF
TRBV6-1,ASSDSFGGEAF
TRBV11-2,ASREGTSAYNEQF
TRBV4-2,ASSRLTSGSYHEQY
TRBV7-3,ASSLSRETEAF
TRBV30,AWRERTGRPDTQY
TRBV11-2,ASSLPPGTGAGNEQF
TRBV10-3,AITSYSNEQF
TRBV28,ASGLVAGDTEAF
TRBV25-1,ASQLAARGETQY
TRBV9,ASSESSGSLLEQY
TRBV3-1/TRBV3-2,ASSQGELQGRDGYT
TRBV18,ASSPTRDGGGQPQH
TRBV30,AWTPQGGSNTIY
TRBV19,ASSLRDRGISNEKLF
TRBV7-9,ASSLAQNTEAF
TRBV12-5,ASGSSLTVQAF
TRBV5-1,ASSLDRPTYNEQF
TRBV29-1,SVEDPGEEGGTEAF
TRBV2,ASSSRQGSHEQF
TRBV5-1,ASSVGDFSYEQY
TRBV28,ASRKPPSGSFQETQY
TRBV28,ASSSQGAPNNEQF
TRBV28,ASSDPQGSHEQY
TRBV15,ATSSTREVSYEQY
TRBV7-9,ASSSLARLHIQY
TRBV19,ASHGLSIAEKLF
TRBV2,AAQGFRQF
TRBV5-1,ASSLATGQETQY
TRBV7-2,ASSLGLAYSYEQY
TRBV4-1,ASSQDPGALYEQY
TRBV5-1,ASSQETRRTYNEQF
TRBV14,ASSLAGQGEDTQY
TRBV2,ASSLDRGRSDTQY
TRBV11-2,ASSLEVRTATYEQY
TRBV12-3/TRBV12-4,ASSFADTEAF
TRBV5-4,ASSLEGPSYYGYT
TRBV9,ASSAGTSDGTDTQY
TRBV3-1/TRBV3-2,ASSQVLGSGYEQF
TRBV3-1/TRBV3-2,ASSQDGRGHEQY
TRBV11-2,ASSAPTT
TRBV28,ASSQPGLYSYEQY
TRBV30,AWSPGLAGGYEQY
TRBV7-8,ASSLVDLNTIY
TRBV19,ATSGYNEKLF
TRBV10-3,AISGRGDQPQH
TRBV14,ASSLPIGGPTEAF